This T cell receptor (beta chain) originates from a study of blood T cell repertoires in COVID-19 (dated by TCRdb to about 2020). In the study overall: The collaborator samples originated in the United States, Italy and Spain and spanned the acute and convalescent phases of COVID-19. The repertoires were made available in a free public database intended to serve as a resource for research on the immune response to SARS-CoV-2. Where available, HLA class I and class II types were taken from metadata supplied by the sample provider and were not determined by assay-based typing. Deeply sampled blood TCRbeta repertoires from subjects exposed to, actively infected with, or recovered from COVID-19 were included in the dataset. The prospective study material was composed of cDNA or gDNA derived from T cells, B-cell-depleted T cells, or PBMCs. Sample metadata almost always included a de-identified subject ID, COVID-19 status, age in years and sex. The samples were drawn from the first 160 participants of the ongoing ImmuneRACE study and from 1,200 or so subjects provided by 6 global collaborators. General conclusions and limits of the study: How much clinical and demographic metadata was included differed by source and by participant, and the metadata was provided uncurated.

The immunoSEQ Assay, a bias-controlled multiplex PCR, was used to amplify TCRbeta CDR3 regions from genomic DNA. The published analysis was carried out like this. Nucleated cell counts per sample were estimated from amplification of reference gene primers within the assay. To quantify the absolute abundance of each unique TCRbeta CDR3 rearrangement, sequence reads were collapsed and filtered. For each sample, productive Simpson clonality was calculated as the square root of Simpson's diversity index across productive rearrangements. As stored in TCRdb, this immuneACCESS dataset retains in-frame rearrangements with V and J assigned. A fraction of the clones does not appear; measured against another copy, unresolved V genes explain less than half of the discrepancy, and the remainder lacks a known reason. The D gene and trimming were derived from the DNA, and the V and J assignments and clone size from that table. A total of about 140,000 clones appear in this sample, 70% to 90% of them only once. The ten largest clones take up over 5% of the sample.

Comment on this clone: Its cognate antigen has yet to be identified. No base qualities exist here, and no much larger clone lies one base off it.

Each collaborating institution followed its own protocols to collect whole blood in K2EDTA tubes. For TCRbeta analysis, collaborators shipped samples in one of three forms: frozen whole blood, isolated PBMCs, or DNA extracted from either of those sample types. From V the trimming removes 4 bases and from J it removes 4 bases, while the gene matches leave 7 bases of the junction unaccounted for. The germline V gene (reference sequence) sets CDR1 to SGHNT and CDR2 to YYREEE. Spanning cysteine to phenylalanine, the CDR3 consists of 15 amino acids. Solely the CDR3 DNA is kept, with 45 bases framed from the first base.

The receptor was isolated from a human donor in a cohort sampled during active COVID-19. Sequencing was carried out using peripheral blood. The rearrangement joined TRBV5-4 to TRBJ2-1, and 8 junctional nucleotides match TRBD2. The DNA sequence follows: TGTGCCAGCAGCCCCGGGGTAGCGGGATACAATGAGCAGTTCTTC. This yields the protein CASSPGVAGYNEQFF.